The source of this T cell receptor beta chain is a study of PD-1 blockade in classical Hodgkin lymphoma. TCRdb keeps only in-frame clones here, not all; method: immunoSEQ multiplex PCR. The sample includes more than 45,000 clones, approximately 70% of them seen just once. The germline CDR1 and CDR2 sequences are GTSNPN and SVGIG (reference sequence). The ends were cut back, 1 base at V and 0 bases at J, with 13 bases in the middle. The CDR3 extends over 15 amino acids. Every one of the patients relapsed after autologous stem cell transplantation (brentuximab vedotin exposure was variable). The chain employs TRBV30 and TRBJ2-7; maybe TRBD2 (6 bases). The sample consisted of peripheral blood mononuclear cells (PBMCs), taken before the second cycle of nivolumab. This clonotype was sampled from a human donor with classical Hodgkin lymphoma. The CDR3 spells CAWSARRGTSYEQYF. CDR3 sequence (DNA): TGTGCCTGGAGTGCCCGGAGGGGTACCTCCTACGAGCAGTACTTC.